A selection of T cell receptor beta chains follows, all from one sample in a study of blood T cell repertoires in COVID-19. The method was immunoSEQ multiplex PCR; TCRdb's version includes in-frame clones alone and lacks a portion of them. The sample records fewer than 90,000 clones, about 90% being singletons. Sequencing input: peripheral blood. The receptors originated from a woman of 80 years or more with active or convalescent COVID-19. CDR3s include the opening cysteine and the closing phenylalanine or tryptophan. A D gene is named only where the DNA matches it firmly. Clone sizes are given selectively: once, few, many, or a class where the clone is expanded.

abundance,v_gene,d_gene,j_gene,CDR3aa,CDR3nt
.,TRBV7-9,TRBD1,TRBJ2-7,CASSPRDSSYEQYF,TGTGCCAGCAGCCCCCGGGACAGCTCCTACGAGCAGTACTTC
.,TRBV11-3,.,TRBJ1-1,CASSLDHRSEAFF,TGTGCCAGCAGCTTAGATCATCGGTCGGAGGCTTTCTTT
.,TRBV5-4,.,TRBJ2-7,CASTRVARVNFYEQYF,TGTGCCAGCACAAGGGTAGCGCGGGTTAATTTCTACGAGCAGTACTTC
.,TRBV6-2/TRBV6-3,.,TRBJ1-2,CASSLPAARLYGYTF,TGTGCCAGCAGCCTGCCGGCGGCCCGCCTCTATGGCTACACCTTC
.,TRBV29-1,TRBD1,TRBJ2-2,CSARQGARTGELFF,TGCAGCGCTAGACAGGGGGCGAGGACCGGGGAGCTGTTTTTT
medium-sized,TRBV6-6,TRBD1,TRBJ1-1,CASSPTTGVNTEAFF,TGTGCCAGCAGTCCTACTACAGGGGTGAACACTGAAGCTTTCTTT
.,TRBV11-2,.,TRBJ2-3,CASSLLGGAGTDTQYF,TGTGCCAGCAGCTTATTGGGTGGCGCAGGGACAGATACGCAGTATTTT
.,TRBV18,TRBD1,TRBJ1-6,CASSPGQGDNSPLHF,TGTGCCAGCTCACCGGGACAGGGAGATAATTCACCCCTCCACTTT
.,TRBV5-5,.,TRBJ2-7,CASSLPWTPLTYEQYF,TGTGCCAGCAGCCTGCCGTGGACACCTCTTACCTACGAGCAGTACTTC
few,TRBV30,.,TRBJ1-1,CAWSVPLTGAFF,TGTGCCTGGAGTGTACCCTTGACGGGGGCTTTCTTT
.,TRBV19,.,TRBJ1-5,CASSTGRGGNQPQHF,TGTGCCAGTAGTACCGGAAGGGGAGGGAATCAGCCCCAGCATTTT
few,TRBV11-3,.,TRBJ1-1,CASNGEGEAFF,TGTGCCAGCAATGGCGAGGGAGAAGCTTTCTTT
.,TRBV18,TRBD1,TRBJ1-3,CASSPGQGSVNTIYF,TGTGCCAGCTCACCGGGACAGGGTTCGGTGAACACCATATATTTT
.,TRBV6-4,.,TRBJ1-1,CASSERRTEAFF,TGTGCCAGCAGTGAGAGGAGGACTGAAGCTTTCTTT
.,TRBV2,TRBD2,TRBJ2-3,CASMVAGGIDTQYF,TGTGCCAGCATGGTAGCGGGGGGGATAGATACGCAGTATTTT
.,TRBV21-1,.,TRBJ1-4,CASSKRDRGSIREKLFF,TGTGCCAGCAGCAAACGGGACAGGGGCAGCATACGGGAAAAACTGTTTTTT
.,TRBV19,TRBD1,TRBJ1-1,CASIGRGQLNTEAFF,TGTGCCAGTATTGGTAGGGGACAGCTGAACACTGAAGCTTTCTTT
.,TRBV5-1,.,TRBJ1-1,CASSLEWGLVGREAFF,TGCGCCAGCAGCTTGGAATGGGGCCTCGTTGGCCGGGAAGCTTTCTTT
.,TRBV13,TRBD1,TRBJ1-2,CASSLRQGDYTF,TGTGCCAGCAGCTTAAGGCAGGGGGACTACACCTTC
.,TRBV7-2,.,TRBJ2-3,CASSLSSVEGPDTQYF,TGTGCCAGCAGCTTAAGTAGCGTGGAAGGTCCAGATACGCAGTATTTT
.,TRBV6-5,.,TRBJ1-3,CASRTQGAGNTIYF,TGTGCCAGCAGAACACAGGGAGCTGGAAACACCATATATTTT
.,TRBV2,.,TRBJ1-3,CASSVNSLDLNTIYF,TGTGCCAGCAGTGTCAACTCGCTCGACTTAAACACCATATATTTT
.,TRBV11-2,TRBD2,TRBJ2-1,CASSLRLAGHNEQFF,TGTGCCAGCAGCTTACGGCTAGCGGGCCACAATGAGCAGTTCTTC
.,TRBV6-7,.,TRBJ2-1,CASSQVPSGFGEQFF,TGTGCCAGCAGCCAAGTGCCTAGTGGGTTCGGTGAGCAGTTCTTC
.,TRBV4-1,TRBD1,TRBJ1-6,CASSQSGRTGGSPLHF,TGCGCCAGCAGCCAAAGTGGTAGGACAGGGGGATCACCCCTCCACTTT
.,TRBV28,TRBD1,TRBJ1-2,CASSWVSGQLNYGYTF,TGTGCCAGCAGTTGGGTCTCGGGACAGCTTAACTATGGCTACACCTTC
.,TRBV6-5,.,TRBJ1-1,CASSTDRGTEAFF,TGTGCCAGCAGTACGGACAGAGGTACTGAAGCTTTCTTT
.,TRBV19,TRBD2,TRBJ2-1,CASSTYGTSGSNEQFF,TGTGCCAGTAGTACCTACGGGACTAGCGGTAGCAATGAGCAGTTCTTC
.,TRBV6-1,.,TRBJ1-5,CASSDGDQPQHF,TGTGCCAGCAGTGACGGAGATCAGCCCCAGCATTTT
.,TRBV19,TRBD2,TRBJ2-7,CASSFGTSNEQYF,TGTGCCAGTAGTTTCGGGACTAGTAACGAGCAGTACTTC
.,TRBV4-3,.,TRBJ2-3,CASSQEQTGRGLADTQYF,TGCGCCAGCAGCCAAGAGCAGACCGGGAGAGGGCTTGCAGATACGCAGTATTTT
once,TRBV6-5,.,TRBJ2-5,CASAPGTPKETQYF,TGTGCCAGCGCCCCCGGGACACCCAAAGAGACCCAGTACTTC
.,TRBV9,.,TRBJ2-2,CASSVRTGGSGELFF,TGTGCCAGCAGCGTTAGGACAGGAGGGTCCGGGGAGCTGTTTTTT